This entry lists 14 T cell receptor beta chains sequenced from one sample in a study of cytomegalovirus exposure and HLA in healthy donors. Both 60 Vbeta primers and 13 Jbeta primers went into the PCR. Only in-frame clones appear in the TCRdb table, and some are missing; sequencing was by immunoSEQ multiplex PCR. In the table there are around 150,000 clones, more than 75% of which are singletons. The specimen was PBMCs. These receptors originate from a girl aged 5-17 years in good health and CMV-seropositive.

The rearrangement joins TRBV5-1 to TRBJ2-7; tentative D call: TRBD1 (7 bases). Trimming cost V 4 bases and J 3 bases, with 17 bases left between them. This CDR3 is 15 amino acids long. Germline V gene sequence: CDR1 SGHRS, CDR2 YFSETQ. CDR3 sequence (DNA): TGCGCCAGCAGCCCGCAGGGGGGATCGAGCTACGAGCAGTACTTC. This gives the protein CASSPQGGSSYEQYF.

The CDR3 nucleotides are TGTGCTAGCTTGACAGGTGGCTATGGCTACACCTTC. Encoded protein: CASLTGGYGYTF. The genes are TRBV12-5 and TRBJ1-2; weak D call: TRBD1 (6 bases). V was trimmed by 9 bases and J by 4 bases, leaving 12 bases between them. Germline CDR1 and CDR2: LGHNT and FRNRAP. CDR3 length: 12 residues.

J is TRBJ1-2 and V is TRBV25-1; D is perhaps TRBD1 (5 bases). V lost 6 bases to trimming and J lost 7 bases, with 12 bases between them. The CDR3 runs 12 residues. CDR1 is MGHDK, CDR2 SYGVNS, per germline. The CDR3 DNA is TGTGCCAGCAGACGGCAGGGTGGTGGCTACACCTTC. This codes for CASRRQGGGYTF.

Here the CDR3 DNA reads TGTGCCAGCAGCTTAGGGGGACAGGCCGGCAATCAGCCCCAGCATTTT. Translated: CASSLGGQAGNQPQHF. This chain connects TRBV11-3 to TRBJ1-5; 8 nucleotides line up with TRBD1. The germline V gene encodes CDR1 SGHNT and CDR2 YENEEA. V was pared by 1 base and J by 2 bases, with 4 bases of the junction left unmatched. The CDR3 has 16 amino acids.

The rearrangement joins TRBV5-4 to TRBJ2-1; the match to TRBD2 covers 9 bases. Per germline, CDR1 SGHNT and CDR2 YYREEE (reference sequence). The CDR3 is made up of 17 amino acids. The V segment lost 4 bases and the J segment 6 bases; nucleotides outside the gene matches: 14. The CDR3 DNA is TGTGCCAGCAGCCCGGTTGGCGGGAGGGCCCTTTTCAATGAGCAGTTCTTC. As protein: CASSPVGGRALFNEQFF.

V and J are TRBV2 and TRBJ1-1; TRBD1 might be the D (6 bases). V gave up 9 bases and J gave up 1 base, with 15 bases separating them. The CDR3 is made up of 14 amino acids. Germline CDR1 is SNHLY and CDR2 is FYNNEI. CDR3 loop: CARDRPYPNTEAFF. CDR3 nucleotides: TGTGCCAGGGACAGACCTTACCCGAACACTGAAGCTTTCTTT.

A few counts support this clone. V usage is TRBV19 and J usage is TRBJ1-2, with 7 bases fitting TRBD1. V dropped 4 bases and J dropped 1; count of bases not matched to a gene: 9. CDR3 length: 16 amino acids. Per the germline V gene, CDR1 is LNHDA and CDR2 is SQIVND (reference sequence). The CDR3 DNA sequence: TGTGCCAGTAGTACCCCTAACAGGGGCCTTAACTATGGCTACACCTTC. Protein sequence: CASSTPNRGLNYGYTF.

The V and J genes are TRBV27 and TRBJ2-7; 12 bases map to TRBD1. V was clipped by 5 bases and J by 4 bases; unmatched bases: 9. The CDR3 runs to 16 residues. Germline CDR1 reads MNHEY; CDR2 reads SMNVEV (reference sequence). The CDR3 nucleotides are TGTGCCAGCAGTCCTCAGGGGACAGGGGGCTGGTACGAGCAGTACTTC. This encodes CASSPQGTGGWYEQYF.

CDR3 loop: CASSQDWGGGVAEAFF. Here the CDR3 DNA reads TGCGCCAGCAGCCAAGATTGGGGGGGAGGGGTGGCTGAAGCTTTCTTT. The rearrangement uses TRBV4-3 and TRBJ1-1; tentative D call: TRBD1 (5 bases). V was cut by 0 bases and J by 6 bases, with 17 bases left in between. The germline V gene has CDR1 LGHNA and CDR2 YSLEER. This CDR3 is 16 amino acids long.

The chain links TRBV29-1 to TRBJ2-1; 7 positions agree with TRBD2. Trimming took 4 bases from V and 0 from J; bases not matched to a gene: 3. Germline V gene data show CDR1 as SQVTM and CDR2 as ANQGSEA. The CDR3 extends over 14 amino acids. The CDR3 is CSVGGGSSYNEQFF. In DNA form, the CDR3 reads TGCAGCGTTGGGGGGGGGAGCTCCTACAATGAGCAGTTCTTC.

The rearrangement joins TRBV21-1 to TRBJ1-1. TRBV21-1 is a listed pseudogene. The CDR3 sequence is 16 residues long. CDR3: CASSVAWRRGLTEAFF. As DNA, the CDR3 is TGTGCCAGCAGCGTCGCCTGGAGGAGGGGTTTAACTGAAGCTTTCTTT.

The chain uses TRBV28 and TRBJ2-7; 8 bases match TRBD2. The CDR3 spans 17 residues. With 7 bases clipped from V and 0 bases from J, the junction kept 14 bases outside the gene matches. CDR1 MDHEN and CDR2 SYDVKM come from the germline V gene. The CDR3 loop reads CASTPGGAGSSSYEQYF. CDR3 coding DNA: TGTGCCAGCACCCCGGGAGGGGCGGGGTCGAGCTCCTACGAGCAGTACTTC.

This chain joins TRBV11-2 and TRBJ2-3, with D hard to call. The CDR3 sequence is 15 residues long. The V end was cut by 5 bases, the J end by 1 base, with 13 bases between. Per the germline V gene, CDR1 is SGHAT and CDR2 is FQNNGV. The CDR3 sequence: CASSPRTKGTDTQYF. CDR3 sequence (DNA): TGTGCCAGCAGCCCGCGAACGAAAGGCACAGATACGCAGTATTTT.

V is TRBV15 and J is TRBJ1-1; the D gene is possibly TRBD1 (6 bases). This CDR3 comprises 17 residues. Looked up from germline, CDR1 is LNHNV and CDR2 is YYDKDF (reference sequence). V was cut by 5 bases and J by 4 bases, with 23 bases left in between. CDR3 coding DNA: TGTGCCACCAGCCCCGGAGCCCGACAGGTTCGCGGCACTGAAGCTTTCTTT. It translates to CATSPGARQVRGTEAFF.